The rows below give T cell receptor beta chains drawn from one sample of a study of shared clonotypes between healthy human individuals. Generated by immunoSEQ multiplex PCR, the TCRdb table keeps only in-frame clones and is missing some. The repertoire holds a few million clones, around nine tenths seen once, with around 0.14% in the top ten. Sequences were obtained from naive CD4+ T cells sorted from blood. The receptors shown here come from a young man in good health. CDR3s include the opening cysteine and the closing phenylalanine or tryptophan. D genes are given only for firm matches. Clone sizes are given selectively: once, few, many, or a class where the clone is expanded.

cdr3_nt cdr3_aa j_call d_call clone_size v_call
TGTGCCAGCTCACGACCCGGGACAGGGAATTATGAGCAGTTCTTC CASSRPGTGNYEQFF TRBJ2-1 TRBD1 - TRBV18
TGTGCCATCAGTGAGTCATGGGGGAATCAGCCCCAGCATTTT CAISESWGNQPQHF TRBJ1-5 - many TRBV10-3
TGTGCCAGCAGCCTGGGACAGGGACACGAGCAGTACTTC CASSLGQGHEQYF TRBJ2-7 TRBD1 once TRBV7-9
TGTGCCAGCAGCTTAGAGCAGGGGACTAATGAAAAACTGTTTTTT CASSLEQGTNEKLFF TRBJ1-4 - once TRBV7-9
TGTGCCAGCAGTTTAGCTCCTACTGTTGTCACTGAAGCTTTCTTT CASSLAPTVVTEAFF TRBJ1-1 - - TRBV27
TGTGCCAGCAGGGGTGGGACAGGGATTAATTCACCCCTCCACTTT CASRGGTGINSPLHF TRBJ1-6 TRBD1 once TRBV7-2
TGTGCCAGCAGCTCAAAAGACAGGTTTGACTACGAGCAGTACTTC CASSSKDRFDYEQYF TRBJ2-7 - - TRBV7-2
TGTGCCAGCAGTGCGGAAGGCAGGGCCACCGGGGAGCTGTTTTTT CASSAEGRATGELFF TRBJ2-2 - - TRBV6-1
TGTGCCAGCAAAGTTGAGGACAGGGGCAATCAGCCCCAGCATTTT CASKVEDRGNQPQHF TRBJ1-5 TRBD1 once TRBV27
TGTGCCAGTAGTGACATCAGGGGCATGAACACTGAAGCTTTCTTT CASSDIRGMNTEAFF TRBJ1-1 - - TRBV19
TGTGCCAGCAGCCACCCGACAGGGGGGATGCCCTACAATGAGCAGTTCTTC CASSHPTGGMPYNEQFF TRBJ2-1 TRBD1 - TRBV7-9
TGCACCAGCAGCCAAGTTCCCCCAGTGTTCGGACCGTCTAGACTTAATCAGCCCCAGCATTTT CTSSQVPPVFGPSRLNQPQHF TRBJ1-5 - - TRBV1
TGCGCCAGCAGCTTGGAGGGGACAGGCTATGGCTACACCTTC CASSLEGTGYGYTF TRBJ1-2 TRBD1 - TRBV5-1
TGTGCCAGCTCACCATCTATTAACTATGGCTACACCTTC CASSPSINYGYTF TRBJ1-2 - - TRBV18
TGTGCCAGCAGCTGGGACAGGGGGCTTAGCAATCAGCCCCAGCATTTT CASSWDRGLSNQPQHF TRBJ1-5 TRBD1 once TRBV16
TGTGCTAGCAGGACAGGCGGGACCGGGGAGCTGTTTTTT CASRTGGTGELFF TRBJ2-2 TRBD1 - TRBV19
TGCGCCAGCAGCCAAGAATCGGGCTCAAACACTGAAGCTTTCTTT CASSQESGSNTEAFF TRBJ1-1 - - TRBV4-3
TGTGCCAGCAGCTTTGGTAGACCCCCCTCCAATGAGCAGTTCTTC CASSFGRPPSNEQFF TRBJ2-1 - - TRBV13
TGTGCCAGCAGCCCCGGTATCGACGAGGACAGGGTCGATTCACCCCTCCACTTT CASSPGIDEDRVDSPLHF TRBJ1-6 TRBD1 once TRBV5-7
TGTGCCAGTACCAGAACACACCCAGGGACCCAGTACTTC CASTRTHPGTQYF TRBJ2-5 - once TRBV19
TGTGCCAGCAGCGTAGGCGGTTCTGGGGCCAACGTCCTGACTTTC CASSVGGSGANVLTF TRBJ2-6 - - TRBV9
TGTGCCAGCAGTGAAGAAACAGGCTCACCCCTCCACTTT CASSEETGSPLHF TRBJ1-6 - - TRBV6-1
TGTGCCAGTAGTATCTCATACAGCGGCACGTATAATTCACCCCTCCACTTT CASSISYSGTYNSPLHF TRBJ1-6 - few TRBV19
TGTGCCAGCAGTTACGGCGGGAGGGCCCTAGATACGCAGTATTTT CASSYGGRALDTQYF TRBJ2-3 TRBD2 once TRBV5-5
TGTGCCAGCAGCTCCAGTACCGGGGGAGTTTACTACAATGAGCAGTTCTTC CASSSSTGGVYYNEQFF TRBJ2-1 - - TRBV9
TGTGCCAGCAGCAAAACCGGGACCACCGCCTACGAGCAGTACTTC CASSKTGTTAYEQYF TRBJ2-7 - - TRBV9
TGTGCCAGCAGTTACTCGCTGACCGTGAACACTGAAGCTTTCTTT CASSYSLTVNTEAFF TRBJ1-1 - - TRBV6-5
TGCGCCAGCAGCTTGGCCGGTAGCGGGACCGGGGAGCTGTTTTTT CASSLAGSGTGELFF TRBJ2-2 TRBD2 - TRBV5-1
TGTGCCAGCAGCCATACCACGGGGGAAGCTTTCTTT CASSHTTGEAFF TRBJ1-1 - - TRBV7-8
TGTGCCAGTAGAGGGGCGGGACAGTACAATGAGCAGTTCTTC CASRGAGQYNEQFF TRBJ2-1 - - TRBV2
TGTGCCAGCAGCTTAGGACTAGCGGGGTCACTAGGGGATACGCAGTATTTT CASSLGLAGSLGDTQYF TRBJ2-3 TRBD2 - TRBV7-2
TGTGCCAGCAGTTTTGAGGGAGGGCCGTCCTACGAGCAGTACTTC CASSFEGGPSYEQYF TRBJ2-7 TRBD2 - TRBV27
TGTGCCATCAGGGAGACTCTCGGAAACACCATATATTTT CAIRETLGNTIYF TRBJ1-3 - - TRBV10-3
TGTGCCAGCAGCTTCTCGTTAGGGGGTTACAATGAGCAGTTCTTC CASSFSLGGYNEQFF TRBJ2-1 - - TRBV11-2
TGTGCCAGCAGCTTGGTTGGACAGCAGAACACTGAAGCTTTCTTT CASSLVGQQNTEAFF TRBJ1-1 - - TRBV5-6
TGCAGCCCCTGTAGGGCGGTCTACGAGCAGTACTTC CSPCRAVYEQYF TRBJ2-7 - - TRBV29-1
TGCGCCAGCAGCCAAGATGCGTCCACCGGGGAGCTGTTTTTT CASSQDASTGELFF TRBJ2-2 - - TRBV4-1
TGTGCCAGCAGCTTAGTGGGGATTAACACTGAAGCTTTCTTT CASSLVGINTEAFF TRBJ1-1 - - TRBV7-2
TGTGCCAGCAGAACTGGGGGGGCGTCCTCCTACAATGAGCAGTTCTTC CASRTGGASSYNEQFF TRBJ2-1 - - TRBV28
TGCGCCAGCAGCTTTGCGGCTCAAGAGACCCAGTACTTC CASSFAAQETQYF TRBJ2-5 - - TRBV5-1
TGCAGCGTTGGGGGATTTGGGAACACTGAAGCTTTCTTT CSVGGFGNTEAFF TRBJ1-1 - - TRBV29-1
TGTGCCTGGAGTAGGGGCTACCAAGAGACCCAGTACTTC CAWSRGYQETQYF TRBJ2-5 - - TRBV30
TGCGCCAGCAGCCCGCAGGGACGGCCCACCGGGGAGCTGTTTTTT CASSPQGRPTGELFF TRBJ2-2 - once TRBV5-1
TGTGCCTGGAGTGTGCCGGTACTTCAAGAGACCCAGTACTTC CAWSVPVLQETQYF TRBJ2-5 - once TRBV30
TGCGCCAGCAGCCAAGCTCCAGGGGGCCAGGGAGATACGCAGTATTTT CASSQAPGGQGDTQYF TRBJ2-3 TRBD1 - TRBV4-1
TGTGCTAGCAGACCCGGGACAGGGGGCGTCGGGGAGCTGTTTTTT CASRPGTGGVGELFF TRBJ2-2 TRBD1 - TRBV7-7
TGCGCCAGCAGCTCCGGTGGGGCCACCGGGGAGCTGTTTTTT CASSSGGATGELFF TRBJ2-2 - - TRBV5-1
TGTGCCAGCAGCTTGGTACGGTTTTCTGAAGCTTTCTTT CASSLVRFSEAFF TRBJ1-1 - - TRBV5-5
TGTGCCAGCAGCTTAGGAGGTTGGGGAAGCACAGATACGCAGTATTTT CASSLGGWGSTDTQYF TRBJ2-3 - - TRBV7-9
TGCAGCTCTCGGGCGGGGGCTTCTAGCACAGATACGCAGTATTTT CSSRAGASSTDTQYF TRBJ2-3 - - TRBV29-1
TGTGCCAGCAGCTTGGGGATGGACGAAAAACTGTTTTTT CASSLGMDEKLFF TRBJ1-4 - - TRBV5-4
TGTGCCAGCACCACCGGGGCTAGCGGGGGCCAAGAGACCCAGTACTTC CASTTGASGGQETQYF TRBJ2-5 TRBD2 - TRBV2
TGTGCCAGCACCGGGACAGGGGGCGCGTCTGGAAACACCATATATTTT CASTGTGGASGNTIYF TRBJ1-3 TRBD1 - TRBV5-4
TGTGCCAGCAGCCCCCACAGGGTAAGGGACCCTATGTATGGCTACACCTTC CASSPHRVRDPMYGYTF TRBJ1-2 - - TRBV11-3
TGTGCCAGCAGTCTTCTAGCGGGGGCCTCCACCGGGGAGCTGTTTTTT CASSLLAGASTGELFF TRBJ2-2 TRBD2 - TRBV2
TGTGCCAGCTCACCCCAACTAGCGGGAAACTACAATGAGCAGTTCTTC CASSPQLAGNYNEQFF TRBJ2-1 TRBD2 - TRBV18
TGTGCCAGCAGTGGGACACCGGGGGTAGTAACAGATACGCAGTATTTT CASSGTPGVVTDTQYF TRBJ2-3 - - TRBV6-1
TGTGCCTGGAGCAAGGACCAAATGAAAGAGACCCAGTACTTC CAWSKDQMKETQYF TRBJ2-5 - - TRBV30
TGTGCCAGCTTAAAGACAGCCATGAACACTGAAGCTTTCTTT CASLKTAMNTEAFF TRBJ1-1 - - TRBV19